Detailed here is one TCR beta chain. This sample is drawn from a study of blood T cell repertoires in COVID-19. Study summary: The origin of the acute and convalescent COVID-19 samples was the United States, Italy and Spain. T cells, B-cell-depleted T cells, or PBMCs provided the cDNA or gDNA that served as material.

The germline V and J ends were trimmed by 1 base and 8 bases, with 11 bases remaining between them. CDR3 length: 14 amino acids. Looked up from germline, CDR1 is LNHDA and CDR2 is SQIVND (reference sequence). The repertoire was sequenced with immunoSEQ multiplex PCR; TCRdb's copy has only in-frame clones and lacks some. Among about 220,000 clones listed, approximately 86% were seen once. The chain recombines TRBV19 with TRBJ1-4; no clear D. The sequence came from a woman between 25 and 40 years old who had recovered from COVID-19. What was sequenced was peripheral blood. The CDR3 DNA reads TGTGCCAGTAGTATAGGGGGAGGTCGAGAAAAACTGTTTTTT. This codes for CASSIGGGREKLFF.